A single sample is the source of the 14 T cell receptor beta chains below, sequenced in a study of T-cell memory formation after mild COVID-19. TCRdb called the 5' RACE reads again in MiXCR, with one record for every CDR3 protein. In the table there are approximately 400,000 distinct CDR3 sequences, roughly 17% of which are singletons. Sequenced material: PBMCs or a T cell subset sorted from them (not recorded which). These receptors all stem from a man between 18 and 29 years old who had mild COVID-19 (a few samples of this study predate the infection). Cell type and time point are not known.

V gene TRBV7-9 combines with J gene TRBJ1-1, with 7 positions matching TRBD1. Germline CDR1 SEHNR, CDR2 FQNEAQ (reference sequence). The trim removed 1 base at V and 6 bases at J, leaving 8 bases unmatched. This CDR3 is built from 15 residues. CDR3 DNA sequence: TGTGCCAGCAGCTTAGTAGGGGGGACAGCCCCTGAAGCTTTCTTT. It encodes CASSLVGGTAPEAFF.

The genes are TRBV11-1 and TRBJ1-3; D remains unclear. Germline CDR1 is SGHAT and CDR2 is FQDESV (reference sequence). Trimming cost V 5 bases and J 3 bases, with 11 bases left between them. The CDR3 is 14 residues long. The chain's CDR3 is CASSPPDNGNTIYF. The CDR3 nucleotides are TGTGCCAGCAGCCCGCCAGATAATGGAAACACCATATATTTT.

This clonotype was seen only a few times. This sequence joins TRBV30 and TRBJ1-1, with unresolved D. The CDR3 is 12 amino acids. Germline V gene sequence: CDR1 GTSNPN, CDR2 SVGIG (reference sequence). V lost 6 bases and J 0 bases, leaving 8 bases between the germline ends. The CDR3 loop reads CACGTMNTEAFF. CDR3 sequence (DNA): TGTGCCTGCGGAACCATGAACACTGAAGCTTTCTTT.

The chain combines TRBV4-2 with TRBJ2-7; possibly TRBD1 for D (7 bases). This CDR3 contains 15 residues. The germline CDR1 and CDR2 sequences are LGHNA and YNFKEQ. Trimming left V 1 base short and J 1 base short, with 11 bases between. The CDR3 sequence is CASSQVEGASYEQYF. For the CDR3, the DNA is TGTGCCAGCAGCCAAGTGGAGGGGGCGTCCTACGAGCAGTACTTC.

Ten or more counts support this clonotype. CDR3 protein: CASSQRGQETQYF. CDR3 nucleotide sequence: TGTGCCAGCAGCCAGAGGGGCCAAGAGACCCAGTACTTC. The chain combines TRBV3-1 with TRBJ2-5, with D perhaps being TRBD1 or TRBD2 (5 bases each). The CDR3 extends over 13 amino acids. Germline CDR1 is LGHDT and CDR2 is YNNKEL (reference sequence). Trimming pared 3 bases from V and 1 base from J, leaving 6 bases between.

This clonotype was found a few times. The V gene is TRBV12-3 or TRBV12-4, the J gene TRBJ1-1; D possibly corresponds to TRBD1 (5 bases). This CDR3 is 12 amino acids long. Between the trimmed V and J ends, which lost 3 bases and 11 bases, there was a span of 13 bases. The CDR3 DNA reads TGTGCCAGCAGTTTTTTGGGGCGCGAGGCTTTCTTT. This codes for CASSFLGREAFF.

The CDR3 spells CATSRGVGQPQHF. The DNA for the CDR3 is TGTGCCACCAGCAGAGGGGTGGGTCAGCCCCAGCATTTT. The chain is built from TRBV15 and TRBJ1-5; D unclear. There are 13 residues in the CDR3. Germline V gene lookup returns CDR1 LNHNV and CDR2 YYDKDF (reference sequence). Trimming took off 1 base at V and 6 bases at J, with 7 bases between the two ends.

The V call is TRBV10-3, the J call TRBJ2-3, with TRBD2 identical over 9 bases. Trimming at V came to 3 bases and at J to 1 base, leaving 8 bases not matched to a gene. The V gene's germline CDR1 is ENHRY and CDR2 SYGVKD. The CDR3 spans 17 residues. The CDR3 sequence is CAISDAGTSRRTDTQYF. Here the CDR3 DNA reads TGTGCCATCAGTGACGCCGGGACTAGCAGACGCACAGATACGCAGTATTTT.

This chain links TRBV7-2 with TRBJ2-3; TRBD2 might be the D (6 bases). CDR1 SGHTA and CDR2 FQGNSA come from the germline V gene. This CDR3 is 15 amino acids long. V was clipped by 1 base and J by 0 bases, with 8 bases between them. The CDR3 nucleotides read TGTGCCAGCAGCTTAGTAGCGGTTAGCACAGATACGCAGTATTTT. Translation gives CASSLVAVSTDTQYF.

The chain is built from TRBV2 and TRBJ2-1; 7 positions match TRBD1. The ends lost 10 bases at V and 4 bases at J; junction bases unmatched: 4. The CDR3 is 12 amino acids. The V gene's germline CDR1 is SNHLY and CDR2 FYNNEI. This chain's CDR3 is CATGTEYNEQFF. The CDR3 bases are TGTGCCACCGGGACAGAATACAATGAGCAGTTCTTC.

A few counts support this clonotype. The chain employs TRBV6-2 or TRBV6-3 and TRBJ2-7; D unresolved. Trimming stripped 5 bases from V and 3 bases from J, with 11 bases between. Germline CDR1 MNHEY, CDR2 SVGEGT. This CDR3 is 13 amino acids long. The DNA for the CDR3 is TGTGCCAGCAGTCCCCGGGTTTACTACGAGCAGTACTTC. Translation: CASSPRVYYEQYF.

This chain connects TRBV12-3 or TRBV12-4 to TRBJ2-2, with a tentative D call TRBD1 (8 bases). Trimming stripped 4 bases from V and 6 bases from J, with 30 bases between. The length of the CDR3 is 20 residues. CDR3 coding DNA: TGTGCCAGCAGTTCGGGGACAGGAGGGTACAGCGGGGCCCCGGCCGGGGAGCTGTTTTTT. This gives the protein CASSSGTGGYSGAPAGELFF.

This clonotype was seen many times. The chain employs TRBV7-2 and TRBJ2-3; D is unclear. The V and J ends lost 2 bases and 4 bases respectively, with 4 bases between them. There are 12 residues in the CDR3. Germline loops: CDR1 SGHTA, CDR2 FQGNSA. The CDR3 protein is CASSLMSDTQYF. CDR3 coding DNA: TGTGCCAGCAGCTTAATGTCAGATACGCAGTATTTT. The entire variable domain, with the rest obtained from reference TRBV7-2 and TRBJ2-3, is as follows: GAGVSQSPSNKVTEKGKDVELRCDPISGHTALYWYRQSLGQGLEFLIYFQGNSAPDKSGLPSDRFSAERTGGSVSTLTIQRTQQEDSAVYLCASSLMSDTQYFGPGTRLTVL.

The CDR3 DNA reads TGTGCCAGCAGCCACGGGACTGAAAATTCACCCCTCCACTTT. Translated, it gives CASSHGTENSPLHF. J is TRBJ1-6 and V is TRBV6-2 or TRBV6-3; TRBD1 might be the D (5 bases). CDR1 is MNHEY and CDR2 is SVGEGT in the germline V gene. V dropped 6 bases and J dropped 7 bases, with 13 bases sitting between them. This CDR3 region has 14 residues.